This T cell receptor beta chain appears in the sequencing data of a study of beta chain features in type 1 diabetes (dated by TCRdb to 2016 to 2018). About the full investigation: Patients and healthy donors did not differ in mean age, gender distribution, total cell number or subset yield. A total of approximately 100,000,000 sorted cells were examined across all samples, and the number of cells per subset was strongly correlated with RNA yield. In the study, TCRB repertoires of sorted circulating CD4+ T cell subsets from recently diagnosed type 1 diabetes patients were compared with those of matched healthy donors. Naive and central memory subsets were obtained from all 30 or so donors, but regulatory and stem cell-like memory subsets were isolated from only 8 patients and roughly 8 healthy donors. General conclusions and limits of the study: Naive, central memory and regulatory TCRB repertoires appeared to be more similar among patients than among healthy donors. Type 1 diabetes patients showed a moderate but significant shortening of TCRB CDR3 length in all four CD4+ subsets. Fewer insertions and more nucleotide deletions at VDJ recombination sites were observed in patients with type 1 diabetes, implying thymic rearrangement abnormalities. Because cDNA was sequenced instead of genomic DNA, activated cells with high expression could be over-represented, although the groups did not differ in activation or CD3 levels. Because the HLA sub-analyses included only small numbers of individuals, any influence of HLA type on TCRB rearrangement was left unresolved. PCR may preferentially amplify shorter templates, but because patient and control samples were amplified and corrected together, any resulting skew would affect both groups equally.

Trimming leaves V shorter by 6 bases and J shorter by 4 bases, with the junction holding 0 bases beyond the gene matches. Measured from the cysteine to the phenylalanine, the CDR3 is 13 residues long. Only the CDR3 region is kept as DNA, spanning 39 bases read in frame from base 1. CDR1 is given as MRHNA and CDR2 as SNTAGT, both from the germline V gene. A single peripheral blood draw of around 0.11 L on average was collected from each donor into heparinised tubes. Using a panel that included CD45RO, CCR7, CD25, CD127, CD95 and CD27, naive, central memory, regulatory and stem cell-like memory CD4+ T cells were sorted on a BD FACSAria II. Purity was above 95% for every sorted population. PBMCs were isolated immediately by Lymphoprep density gradient centrifugation and stained directly without culture. So that batch effects would be minimized, each experiment stained and sorted samples in pairs, pairing one healthy donor with one patient.

A remark on this clone: The target of this receptor is not known. The input lacks base qualities; no much larger clone sits a single base away.

The High Capacity cDNA Reverse Transcription Kit was used to reverse transcribe all of the isolated RNA, meaning that expressed TCRB transcripts were what got sequenced. Naive, central memory and regulatory T cell samples underwent deep immunoSEQ sequencing, averaging approximately 3.3 million total reads per sample. Sorted cells were lysed in RLT buffer, and RNA was extracted using DNase-treated RNeasy Micro or Mini kits according to cell number. To prevent cross-contamination, each cell subset was processed individually, whereas patient and healthy donor samples were processed jointly. The immunoSEQ multiplex PCR was used to amplify TCRB sequences from cDNA, yielding 87-bp fragments that span the CDR3 region. The amplicons were sequenced using the Illumina HiSeq platform. The study's processing was this. Synthetic template baselines were used to correct PCR bias computationally, reads within Hamming distance 2 were collapsed together, and singletons that could not be merged were discarded. By aligning reads against IMGT, V, D and J genes, CDR3 length, and insertions or deletions at six rearrangement sites were assigned. Within each subset, clonotype counts were normalized to sorted cell number, and only after that were true diversity and Gini coefficients computed with the tcR R package. The overlap coefficient, calculated on TCRB nucleotide sequences, was used to quantify repertoire sharing. Out-of-frame TCRB sequences from naive cells were analyzed as a proxy for the pre-selection repertoire. Held by TCRdb, this immuneACCESS table contains in-frame sequences only and omits some clones. Under half of the omission traces to an unresolved V gene where checked; the cause of the rest is unknown. The V and J calls and clone size were taken over from that table, and D and trimming were inferred from the DNA. This sample comprises hundreds of thousands of clones, 15% of them detected only once. Of the sample, about 0.097% falls within the top ten clones.

Recombination connected TRBV6-4 to TRBJ1-2, and TRBD1 aligns with 12 junction nucleotides. The sample taken for sequencing was naive CD4+ T cells from blood. This specimen's cell subset or site label, per the study, means: true naive CD4+ T cells. The source is a man between 18 and 29 years old in good health. The DNA sequence is given as TGTGCCAGCAGGGGACAGGGGGCCTATGGCTACACCTTC. Its coded protein is CASRGQGAYGYTF.